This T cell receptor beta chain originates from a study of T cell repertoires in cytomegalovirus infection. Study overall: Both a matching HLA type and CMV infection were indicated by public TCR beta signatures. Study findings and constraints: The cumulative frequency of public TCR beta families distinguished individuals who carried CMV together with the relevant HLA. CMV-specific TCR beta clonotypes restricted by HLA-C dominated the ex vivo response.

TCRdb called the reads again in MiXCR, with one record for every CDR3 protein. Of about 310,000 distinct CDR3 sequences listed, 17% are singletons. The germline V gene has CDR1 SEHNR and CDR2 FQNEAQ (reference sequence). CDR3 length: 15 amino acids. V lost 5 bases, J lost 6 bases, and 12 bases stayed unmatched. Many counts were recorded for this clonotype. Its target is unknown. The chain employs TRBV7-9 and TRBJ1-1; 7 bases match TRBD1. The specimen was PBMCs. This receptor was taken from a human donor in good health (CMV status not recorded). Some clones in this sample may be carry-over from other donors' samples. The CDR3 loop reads CASSGGDRLIAEAFF. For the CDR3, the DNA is TGTGCCAGCAGCGGGGGGGACAGATTAATTGCTGAAGCTTTCTTT.